Listed below are T cell receptor beta chains from one sample, sequenced in a study of shared clonotypes between healthy human individuals. Data came from immunoSEQ multiplex PCR; TCRdb stores just in-frame clones and leaves some out. The sample lists more than 550,000 clones; over 60% were seen once. The sample consisted of memory CD4+ T cells sorted from blood. These receptors were taken from a woman under 40 in good health. Both conserved end residues are part of each CDR3. Each record gives: D gene, clone size, J gene, V gene, CDR3 protein, CDR3 DNA. D genes are given only for firm matches. Size is omitted from some rows. Given values are once, few, many or a class for expanded clones.

d_gene: -
abundance: once
j_gene: TRBJ2-5
v_gene: TRBV27
CDR3aa: CASSLRQGGWETQYF
CDR3nt: TGTGCCAGCAGTCTCCGACAGGGAGGGTGGGAGACCCAGTACTTC

d_gene: -
abundance: -
j_gene: TRBJ2-1
v_gene: TRBV9
CDR3aa: CASSVGLATYNEQFF
CDR3nt: TGTGCCAGCAGCGTAGGGCTAGCGACTTACAATGAGCAGTTCTTC

d_gene: -
abundance: -
j_gene: TRBJ2-3
v_gene: TRBV11-2
CDR3aa: CASSLNRGTDTQYF
CDR3nt: TGTGCCAGCAGCTTAAACAGGGGCACAGATACGCAGTATTTT

d_gene: TRBD1
abundance: -
j_gene: TRBJ2-1
v_gene: TRBV10-1
CDR3aa: CASTSQGAITWNEQFF
CDR3nt: TGCGCCAGTACTTCTCAGGGGGCGATAACTTGGAATGAGCAGTTCTTC

d_gene: -
abundance: once
j_gene: TRBJ2-5
v_gene: TRBV29-1
CDR3aa: CSVAEGGETQYF
CDR3nt: TGCAGCGTTGCGGAGGGCGGCGAGACCCAGTACTTC

d_gene: -
abundance: -
j_gene: TRBJ2-6
v_gene: TRBV5-4
CDR3aa: CASSLVASSGANVLTF
CDR3nt: TGTGCCAGCAGCTTGGTGGCGAGCTCTGGGGCCAACGTCCTGACTTTC

d_gene: -
abundance: -
j_gene: TRBJ2-7
v_gene: TRBV10-3
CDR3aa: CAISEPREPRDEQYF
CDR3nt: TGTGCCATCAGTGAACCCCGGGAACCTCGGGATGAGCAGTACTTC

d_gene: -
abundance: few
j_gene: TRBJ1-1
v_gene: TRBV30
CDR3aa: CAWSARGAENTEAFF
CDR3nt: TGTGCCTGGAGCGCGAGGGGGGCAGAGAACACTGAAGCTTTCTTT

d_gene: TRBD2
abundance: -
j_gene: TRBJ2-1
v_gene: TRBV7-9
CDR3aa: CASSQTSGRPAEQFF
CDR3nt: TGTGCCAGCAGCCAGACTAGCGGGAGACCTGCTGAGCAGTTCTTC

d_gene: TRBD1
abundance: -
j_gene: TRBJ2-2
v_gene: TRBV6-5
CDR3aa: CASSYSGTGVAGELFF
CDR3nt: TGTGCCAGCAGTTACTCGGGGACAGGGGTCGCCGGGGAGCTGTTTTTT

d_gene: TRBD2
abundance: -
j_gene: TRBJ2-1
v_gene: TRBV19
CDR3aa: CASNSGRAVNEQFF
CDR3nt: TGTGCCAGTAATAGCGGGAGGGCCGTCAATGAGCAGTTCTTC

d_gene: -
abundance: -
j_gene: TRBJ2-7
v_gene: TRBV14
CDR3aa: CASSQAWPASYEQYF
CDR3nt: TGTGCCAGCAGCCAAGCCTGGCCCGCCTCCTACGAGCAGTACTTC

d_gene: -
abundance: -
j_gene: TRBJ1-1
v_gene: TRBV28
CDR3aa: CASSSKQRNTEAFF
CDR3nt: TGTGCCAGCAGTTCAAAACAGCGGAACACTGAAGCTTTCTTT

d_gene: TRBD2
abundance: many
j_gene: TRBJ2-7
v_gene: TRBV28
CDR3aa: CASSRPHPLAGDEYF
CDR3nt: TGTGCCAGCAGTCGACCCCATCCCCTAGCGGGAGATGAGTACTTC

d_gene: -
abundance: once
j_gene: TRBJ1-1
v_gene: TRBV29-1
CDR3aa: CSVGGRDGMNTEAFF
CDR3nt: TGCAGCGTTGGGGGGAGGGACGGCATGAACACTGAAGCTTTCTTT

d_gene: TRBD1
abundance: -
j_gene: TRBJ1-6
v_gene: TRBV18
CDR3aa: CASSGDRKNSPLHF
CDR3nt: TGTGCCAGCTCAGGGGACAGGAAAAATTCACCCCTCCACTTT

d_gene: -
abundance: once
j_gene: TRBJ1-5
v_gene: TRBV19
CDR3aa: CASSSKTGGPDNQPQHF
CDR3nt: TGTGCCAGTAGTAGTAAAACGGGGGGACCTGACAATCAGCCCCAGCATTTT

d_gene: TRBD1
abundance: -
j_gene: TRBJ1-4
v_gene: TRBV5-4
CDR3aa: CASSLNRGSEKLFF
CDR3nt: TGTGCCAGCAGCTTGAACAGGGGGAGTGAAAAACTGTTTTTT

d_gene: TRBD2
abundance: -
j_gene: TRBJ2-5
v_gene: TRBV14
CDR3aa: CASSPPGLAGGRETQYF
CDR3nt: TGTGCCAGCAGCCCACCGGGACTAGCGGGAGGTCGAGAGACCCAGTACTTC

d_gene: -
abundance: once
j_gene: TRBJ1-3
v_gene: TRBV5-1
CDR3aa: CASSLDASGNTIYF
CDR3nt: TGCGCCAGCAGCTTGGATGCCTCTGGAAACACCATATATTTT

d_gene: -
abundance: -
j_gene: TRBJ1-4
v_gene: TRBV2
CDR3aa: CASIQGLGNEKLFF
CDR3nt: TGTGCCAGCATCCAGGGCCTCGGTAATGAAAAACTGTTTTTT

d_gene: TRBD2
abundance: -
j_gene: TRBJ2-2
v_gene: TRBV19
CDR3aa: CASSASGRTNTGELFF
CDR3nt: TGTGCCAGTAGTGCTAGCGGGAGGACGAACACCGGGGAGCTGTTTTTT

d_gene: TRBD1
abundance: -
j_gene: TRBJ1-1
v_gene: TRBV19
CDR3aa: CASRLRQGPNTEAFF
CDR3nt: TGTGCCAGTAGACTTAGACAGGGACCTAACACTGAAGCTTTCTTT

d_gene: TRBD2
abundance: -
j_gene: TRBJ2-3
v_gene: TRBV7-9
CDR3aa: CASSLGLAPSTDTQYF
CDR3nt: TGTGCCAGCAGCTTGGGACTAGCCCCTAGCACAGATACGCAGTATTTT

d_gene: -
abundance: -
j_gene: TRBJ2-1
v_gene: TRBV7-2
CDR3aa: CASSPTQGNEQFF
CDR3nt: TGTGCCAGCAGCCCGACCCAGGGCAATGAGCAGTTCTTC

d_gene: -
abundance: once
j_gene: TRBJ2-5
v_gene: TRBV11-2
CDR3aa: CASSLVGGNNKETQYF
CDR3nt: TGTGCCAGCAGCTTAGTCGGAGGGAATAATAAAGAGACCCAGTACTTC

d_gene: TRBD2
abundance: -
j_gene: TRBJ2-7
v_gene: TRBV10-2
CDR3aa: CASLRLAGDVHEQYF
CDR3nt: TGCGCCAGCCTACGATTAGCGGGAGACGTCCACGAGCAGTACTTC

d_gene: -
abundance: -
j_gene: TRBJ2-3
v_gene: TRBV10-3
CDR3aa: CAISESGEVYTQYF
CDR3nt: TGTGCCATCAGTGAGTCGGGGGAGGTATATACGCAGTATTTT

d_gene: -
abundance: -
j_gene: TRBJ2-1
v_gene: TRBV7-6
CDR3aa: CASSPQTPPAYNEQFF
CDR3nt: TGTGCCAGCAGCCCCCAAACCCCGCCCGCCTACAATGAGCAGTTCTTC

d_gene: -
abundance: once
j_gene: TRBJ2-1
v_gene: TRBV15
CDR3aa: CATNKGGFGEQFF
CDR3nt: TGTGCCACCAATAAGGGGGGCTTCGGTGAGCAGTTCTTC

d_gene: TRBD2
abundance: -
j_gene: TRBJ2-5
v_gene: TRBV7-6
CDR3aa: CASSPTSGMETQYF
CDR3nt: TGTGCCAGCAGCCCGACTAGCGGGATGGAGACCCAGTACTTC

d_gene: -
abundance: -
j_gene: TRBJ2-7
v_gene: TRBV6-1
CDR3aa: CASSPSGSTEQYF
CDR3nt: TGTGCCAGCAGCCCCAGTGGTTCGACGGAGCAGTACTTC

d_gene: -
abundance: -
j_gene: TRBJ2-3
v_gene: TRBV6-1
CDR3aa: CASTTTNVDTQYF
CDR3nt: TGTGCCAGCACTACGACTAACGTGGATACGCAGTATTTT

d_gene: -
abundance: -
j_gene: TRBJ2-3
v_gene: TRBV5-1
CDR3aa: CASSLWPGESTDTQYF
CDR3nt: TGCGCCAGCAGCTTGTGGCCAGGGGAGAGCACAGATACGCAGTATTTT

d_gene: -
abundance: -
j_gene: TRBJ2-7
v_gene: TRBV5-8
CDR3aa: CASSSSGGTGIYEQYF
CDR3nt: TGTGCCAGCAGCTCGAGCGGGGGGACAGGGATCTACGAGCAGTACTTC

d_gene: -
abundance: once
j_gene: TRBJ2-5
v_gene: TRBV5-6
CDR3aa: CASSPRLPETQYF
CDR3nt: TGTGCCAGCAGCCCAAGACTACCAGAGACCCAGTACTTC

d_gene: -
abundance: -
j_gene: TRBJ2-2
v_gene: TRBV6-5
CDR3aa: CASSYKPSATGELFF
CDR3nt: TGTGCCAGCAGTTACAAGCCAAGTGCCACCGGGGAGCTGTTTTTT

d_gene: TRBD2
abundance: -
j_gene: TRBJ2-6
v_gene: TRBV2
CDR3aa: CASLAGGSPGANVLTF
CDR3nt: TGTGCCAGTCTAGCGGGAGGTTCCCCTGGGGCCAACGTCCTGACTTTC

d_gene: -
abundance: -
j_gene: TRBJ1-1
v_gene: TRBV10-2
CDR3aa: CASSDRRGNTEAFF
CDR3nt: TGCGCCAGCAGTGACAGAAGAGGGAACACTGAAGCTTTCTTT

d_gene: TRBD1
abundance: -
j_gene: TRBJ1-5
v_gene: TRBV7-8
CDR3aa: CASSKGTGAYSNQPQHF
CDR3nt: TGTGCCAGCAGCAAGGGGACAGGAGCTTATAGCAATCAGCCCCAGCATTTT

d_gene: TRBD1
abundance: -
j_gene: TRBJ2-5
v_gene: TRBV7-9
CDR3aa: CASSNKGQPQETQYF
CDR3nt: TGTGCCAGCAGCAACAAGGGACAGCCACAAGAGACCCAGTACTTC

d_gene: -
abundance: -
j_gene: TRBJ2-5
v_gene: TRBV18
CDR3aa: CASSPPGQETQYF
CDR3nt: TGTGCCAGCTCACCACCAGGCCAAGAGACCCAGTACTTC

d_gene: TRBD2
abundance: -
j_gene: TRBJ2-3
v_gene: TRBV4-1
CDR3aa: CASSQLGLAGDTQYF
CDR3nt: TGCGCCAGCAGCCAGCTCGGACTAGCGGGTGATACGCAGTATTTT

d_gene: TRBD1
abundance: -
j_gene: TRBJ2-7
v_gene: TRBV5-1
CDR3aa: CASSLVGTGTYEQYF
CDR3nt: TGCGCCAGCAGCTTAGTTGGGACAGGGACCTACGAGCAGTACTTC

d_gene: TRBD2
abundance: -
j_gene: TRBJ2-7
v_gene: TRBV7-2
CDR3aa: CASSQTPLAGVGEQYF
CDR3nt: TGTGCCAGCAGCCAAACCCCTCTAGCGGGAGTTGGTGAGCAGTACTTC

d_gene: TRBD1
abundance: -
j_gene: TRBJ2-7
v_gene: TRBV7-9
CDR3aa: CASSSPGTGVYEQYF
CDR3nt: TGTGCCAGCAGCTCCCCCGGGACAGGAGTTTACGAGCAGTACTTC

d_gene: -
abundance: -
j_gene: TRBJ1-5
v_gene: TRBV19
CDR3aa: CASSIRRNNQPQHF
CDR3nt: TGTGCCAGTAGTATAAGACGGAACAATCAGCCCCAGCATTTT

d_gene: TRBD1
abundance: -
j_gene: TRBJ2-1
v_gene: TRBV7-2
CDR3aa: CASSLAGQGYNEQFF
CDR3nt: TGTGCCAGCAGCCTAGCAGGACAGGGCTACAATGAGCAGTTCTTC

d_gene: -
abundance: -
j_gene: TRBJ1-5
v_gene: TRBV5-1
CDR3aa: CASSLNGQANQPQHF
CDR3nt: TGCGCCAGCAGCTTGAACGGGCAGGCCAATCAGCCCCAGCATTTT

d_gene: TRBD2
abundance: -
j_gene: TRBJ2-5
v_gene: TRBV29-1
CDR3aa: CSGGGLAGGPLETQYF
CDR3nt: TGCAGCGGGGGAGGACTAGCGGGAGGGCCACTCGAGACCCAGTACTTC